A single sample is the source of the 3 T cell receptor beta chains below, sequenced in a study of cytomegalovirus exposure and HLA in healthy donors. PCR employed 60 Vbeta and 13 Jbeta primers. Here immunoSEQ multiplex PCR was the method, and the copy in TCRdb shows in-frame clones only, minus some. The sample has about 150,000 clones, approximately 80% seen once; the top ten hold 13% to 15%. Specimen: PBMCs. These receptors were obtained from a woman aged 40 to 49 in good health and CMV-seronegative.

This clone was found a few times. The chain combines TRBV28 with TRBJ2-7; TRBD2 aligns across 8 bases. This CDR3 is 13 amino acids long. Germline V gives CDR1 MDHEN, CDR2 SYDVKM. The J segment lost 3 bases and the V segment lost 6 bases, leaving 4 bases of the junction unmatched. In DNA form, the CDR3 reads TGTGCCAGCAGAACTAGCGGAGACTACGAGCAGTACTTC. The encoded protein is CASRTSGDYEQYF.

This CDR3 is CASSLPGSGSSAYEQYF. The CDR3 region has the DNA TGCGCCAGCAGTCTCCCAGGCTCGGGAAGTTCCGCCTACGAGCAGTACTTC. The chain combines TRBV23-1 with TRBJ2-7; D possibly corresponds to TRBD2 (5 bases). TRBV23-1 is reported as an ORF; its role is uncertain. V shed 4 bases and J shed 2 bases, with 21 bases lying between them. The length of the CDR3 is 17 residues.

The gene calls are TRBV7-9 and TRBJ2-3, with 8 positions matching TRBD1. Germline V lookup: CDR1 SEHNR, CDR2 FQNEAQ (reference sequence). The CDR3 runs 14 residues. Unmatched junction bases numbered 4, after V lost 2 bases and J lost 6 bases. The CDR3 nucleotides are TGTGCCAGCAGCTTATGGACAGGGACGGATACGCAGTATTTT. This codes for CASSLWTGTDTQYF.